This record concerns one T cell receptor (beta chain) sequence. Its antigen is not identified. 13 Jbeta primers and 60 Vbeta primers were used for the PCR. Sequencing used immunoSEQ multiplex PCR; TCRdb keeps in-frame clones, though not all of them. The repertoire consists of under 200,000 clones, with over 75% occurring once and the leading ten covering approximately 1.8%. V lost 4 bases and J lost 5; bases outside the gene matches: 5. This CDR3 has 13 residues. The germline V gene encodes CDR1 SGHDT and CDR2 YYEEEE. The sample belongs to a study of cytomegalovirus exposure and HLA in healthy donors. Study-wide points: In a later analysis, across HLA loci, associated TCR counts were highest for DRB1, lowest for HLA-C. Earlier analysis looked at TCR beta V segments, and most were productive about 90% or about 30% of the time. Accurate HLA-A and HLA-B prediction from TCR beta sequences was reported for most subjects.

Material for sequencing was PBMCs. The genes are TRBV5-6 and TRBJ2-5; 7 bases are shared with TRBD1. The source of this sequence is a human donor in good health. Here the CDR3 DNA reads TGTGCCAGCAGCAAAACAGGGGTGGAGACCCAGTACTTC. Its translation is CASSKTGVETQYF.